This T cell receptor beta chain is from a study of Ad26.COV2.S vaccination and SARS-CoV-2 variants. Study context: Sample donor was a member of the COV1001 Ad26.COV2.S trial arm. Intramuscularly, Ad26.COV2.S was given either once or twice, 56 days apart. Study-level points and caveats: Non-spike TCR breadth showed similarity between vaccine and placebo recipients. It was reported that spike-specific CD8+ and CD4+ T cell responses were substantially broad after vaccination.

Treatment denoted: around 19 received Ad26.COV2.S at low or high dose, single or two shots; several received placebo; per-sample allocation not given. At day 63 after the first vaccine or placebo injection, samples were drawn. With respect to this clone: Its antigen is currently unknown.

TCRdb's table, derived via immunoSEQ multiplex PCR, lists solely in-frame clones and lacks some. This sample has about 680,000 clones, with about 90% found just once. The CDR3 consists of 15 residues. This sample comprised peripheral blood, obtained in a trial of Ad26.COV2.S vaccine versus placebo. The rearrangement links TRBV21-1 to TRBJ2-7. TRBV21-1 is tagged as a pseudogene. This sequence originates from a person aged 18 to 65 who received the Ad26.COV2.S COVID-19 vaccine or a placebo. CDR3 nucleotides: TGTGCCAGCAGCAAAAACAGCCAGGGGAGGCACGAGCAGTACTTC. Its translation: CASSKNSQGRHEQYF.